The rows below give T cell receptor beta chains drawn from one sample of a study of blood T cells in healthy people across ages. TCRdb re-called the 5' RACE reads with MiXCR, one entry per CDR3 protein. The data contain 760,000 or so distinct CDR3 sequences, 25% of them singletons. Separately, the same data were catalogued under a study of T cells of mothers and their children.

The specimen was blood. Receptors were obtained from a boy younger than 18 in good health. The CDR3 runs from the conserved cysteine through the conserved F or W.

j_gene: TRBJ1-4
v_gene: TRBV5-1
len: 14
CDR3aa: CASSQGTPNEKLFF

j_gene: TRBJ2-7
v_gene: TRBV7-2
len: 14
CDR3aa: CASSLDRVTYEQYF

j_gene: TRBJ2-7
v_gene: TRBV6-5
len: 15
CDR3aa: CASSYSGTAGEEQYF

j_gene: TRBJ1-3
v_gene: TRBV9
len: 14
CDR3aa: CASSLRTGTDTIYF

j_gene: TRBJ1-6
v_gene: TRBV12-3/TRBV12-4
len: 14
CDR3aa: CASSLTGKHSPLHF

j_gene: TRBJ2-5
v_gene: TRBV11-1
len: 21
CDR3aa: CASSLATEPGLAGGPVETQYF

j_gene: TRBJ1-4
v_gene: TRBV20-1
len: 13
CDR3aa: CSARSALNEKLFF

j_gene: TRBJ1-4
v_gene: TRBV20-1
len: 13
CDR3aa: CSARMWDGEKLFF

j_gene: TRBJ2-1
v_gene: TRBV29-1
len: 14
CDR3aa: CSVTGLAGVYEQFF

j_gene: TRBJ2-3
v_gene: TRBV11-2
len: 15
CDR3aa: CASSLDGTPPDTQYF

j_gene: TRBJ2-3
v_gene: TRBV15
len: 13
CDR3aa: CATREREADTQYF

j_gene: NA
v_gene: TRBV12-3/TRBV12-4
len: 18
CDR3aa: CASSPLAGGGFLGYEQYF

j_gene: TRBJ1-1
v_gene: TRBV4-3
len: 13
CDR3aa: CASSPGAAAEAFF

j_gene: TRBJ2-5
v_gene: TRBV6-6
len: 15
CDR3aa: CASSTRQGGRETQYF

j_gene: TRBJ1-2
v_gene: TRBV29-1
len: 14
CDR3aa: CSASRQASNYGYTF

j_gene: TRBJ2-7
v_gene: TRBV20-1
len: 13
CDR3aa: CSAPRGNRYEQYF

j_gene: NA
v_gene: TRBV20-1
len: 14
CDR3aa: CSARVLAGVDEQFF

j_gene: TRBJ1-4
v_gene: TRBV7-9
len: 15
CDR3aa: CASSSHRATNEKLFF

j_gene: TRBJ2-5
v_gene: TRBV7-3
len: 15
CDR3aa: CASSLFGGGPETQYF

j_gene: TRBJ2-1
v_gene: TRBV20-1
len: 13
CDR3aa: CSASSPRGNEQFF

j_gene: TRBJ1-5
v_gene: TRBV7-2
len: 16
CDR3aa: CASSLGTASPNQPQHF

j_gene: TRBJ2-5
v_gene: TRBV12-3/TRBV12-4
len: 12
CDR3aa: CASTTWGETQYF

j_gene: TRBJ1-6
v_gene: TRBV2
len: 15
CDR3aa: CASSDGSRAHSPLHF

j_gene: NA
v_gene: TRBV20-1
len: 18
CDR3aa: CSARAMTSGGERSYEQYF

j_gene: NA
v_gene: TRBV20-1
len: 14
CDR3aa: CSARLAGGTYEQYF

j_gene: TRBJ2-5
v_gene: TRBV29-1
len: 14
CDR3aa: CSVGGTGTRETQYF

j_gene: TRBJ2-7
v_gene: TRBV11-2
len: 15
CDR3aa: CASSNTGGSSYEQYF

j_gene: TRBJ1-2
v_gene: TRBV29-1
len: 13
CDR3aa: CSVLEQGGEGYTF

j_gene: TRBJ2-5
v_gene: TRBV7-9
len: 14
CDR3aa: CASSSRPSQETQYF

j_gene: TRBJ1-4
v_gene: TRBV7-6
len: 15
CDR3aa: CASRTGRDPNEKLFF

j_gene: TRBJ1-1
v_gene: TRBV19
len: 14
CDR3aa: CASSTTPGAGEAFF

j_gene: TRBJ2-5
v_gene: TRBV19
len: 15
CDR3aa: CASSDNRGLWETQYF

j_gene: TRBJ2-7
v_gene: TRBV12-5
len: 15
CDR3aa: CASGAPGTGAYEQYF

j_gene: TRBJ2-5
v_gene: TRBV2
len: 14
CDR3aa: CASSELLAEETQYF

j_gene: TRBJ2-2
v_gene: TRBV29-1
len: 11
CDR3aa: CSVLHTGELFF

j_gene: TRBJ2-1
v_gene: TRBV9
len: 14
CDR3aa: CASQRATSYNEQFF

j_gene: TRBJ2-5
v_gene: TRBV7-8
len: 15
CDR3aa: CASSQNLQGPKTQYF

j_gene: TRBJ2-2
v_gene: TRBV7-3
len: 15
CDR3aa: CASSLLRGNTGELFF

j_gene: TRBJ2-3
v_gene: TRBV10-3
len: 14
CDR3aa: CAIRTGELRDTQYF

j_gene: TRBJ2-4
v_gene: TRBV12-3/TRBV12-4
len: 17
CDR3aa: CVSSLGGSKETKNIQYF

j_gene: TRBJ1-3
v_gene: TRBV12-3/TRBV12-4
len: 14
CDR3aa: CASSFGSSGNTIYF

j_gene: TRBJ2-7
v_gene: TRBV21-1
len: 20
CDR3aa: CASSKPGLAGFVLSGNEQYF

j_gene: TRBJ1-6
v_gene: TRBV4-1
len: 14
CDR3aa: CASSQEWRRGPLHF

j_gene: TRBJ2-5
v_gene: TRBV10-3
len: 13
CDR3aa: CAIAAGAGETQYF

j_gene: TRBJ2-7
v_gene: TRBV9
len: 14
CDR3aa: CASSVGTDPYEQYF

j_gene: TRBJ2-5
v_gene: TRBV5-1
len: 13
CDR3aa: CASSSGQQETQYF

j_gene: TRBJ2-3
v_gene: TRBV12-3/TRBV12-4
len: 16
CDR3aa: CASRLGTTRSRATQYF

j_gene: TRBJ1-2
v_gene: TRBV12-3/TRBV12-4
len: 13
CDR3aa: CASSFQGHYGYTF

j_gene: TRBJ1-2
v_gene: TRBV11-1
len: 13
CDR3aa: CASSPTPQYGYTF

j_gene: TRBJ2-4
v_gene: TRBV7-2
len: 15
CDR3aa: CASSLGGTHGGIQYF

j_gene: TRBJ2-7
v_gene: TRBV11-2
len: 15
CDR3aa: CASSPIRGSSYEQYF

j_gene: TRBJ1-4
v_gene: TRBV9
len: 17
CDR3aa: CASSPRPLLSTNEKLFF

j_gene: TRBJ2-5
v_gene: TRBV7-9
len: 15
CDR3aa: CASSPLSGTYETQYF